This record covers a single T cell receptor beta chain. The data were obtained in a study of blood T cell repertoires in COVID-19. Study background: Acute and convalescent COVID-19 samples came from the United States, Italy and Spain. PBMCs, B-cell-depleted T cells, or T cells were the source of the cDNA or gDNA that made up the material.

CDR1 SNHLY and CDR2 FYNNEI come from the germline V gene. The CDR3 contains 15 residues. The germline V and J ends were trimmed by 3 bases and 4 bases, with 10 bases remaining between them. Authors' processing steps: Counts of nucleated cells, estimated from reference gene primer amplification, were obtained. Assay used: immunoSEQ multiplex PCR; TCRdb lists only in-frame clones, some missing. That table is the source of V, J and clone size, and D and trimming were worked out from the DNA. The sample yields about 160,000 clones, approximately 85% seen once. Enrolled during active infection, Seattle patients were then followed longitudinally.

The chain is built from TRBV2 and TRBJ1-6; D might be TRBD1 (6 bases). The source is a man aged 80 or over with COVID-19, enrolled during active disease. Sequencing was performed on peripheral blood. The CDR3 bases are TGTGCCAGCAGTGAGGCCAGGGGATATAATTCACCCCTCCACTTT. Translation gives CASSEARGYNSPLHF.